This T cell receptor beta chain appears in the sequencing data of a study of blood T cells in healthy people across ages. Study-wide findings and caveats: Roughly linear age-related decline in beta diversity appeared, significant by age about 40. A conclusive naive versus antigen-experienced comparison was prevented by the unsorted PBMCs.

Then a second PCR, running roughly 6 to 12 cycles, was carried out with a sample-barcoded 5' primer and a J-beta primer mix. Any given sample supplied a minimum of 2.5 million CDR3-containing paired-end reads. TCRdb independently ran MiXCR on the 5' RACE reads; one entry per CDR3 protein. The sample carries 1.4 million or so distinct CDR3 sequences, roughly 43% recorded once. Germline V gene data show CDR1 as SGHRS and CDR2 as YFSETQ. Trimming removed 2 bases from V and 11 bases from J, with 16 bases in between. This CDR3 has 13 residues. Total RNA was isolated from each sample in quantities of at least 6 micrograms. Comments on this clonotype: Its specificity is not known.

This chain links TRBV5-1 with TRBJ1-1; TRBD1 is a possible D gene (5 bases). Sequenced material: blood. The clonotype was recovered from a woman under 30 in good health. In DNA form, the CDR3 reads TGCGCCAGCAGCTTAACGGGGCCGCCTAACGCTTTCTTT. Translating gives CASSLTGPPNAFF.